This TCR beta chain was identified during a study of cytotoxic CD8 clonotypes in ibrutinib-treated CLL. Looking at the study overall: The response samples were taken once patients had been treated for a median of approximately 12 months, range 6 to 36. Study-wide results and limits: Public clonotypes were rare and shrank or held steady on treatment. Sampling schedules were unmatched across sustained-remission and progressing patients.

Germline CDR1 MGHRA, CDR2 YSYEKL. Trimming removed 5 bases from V and 1 base from J, with 15 bases in between. This CDR3 spans 16 amino acids. A note on this clone: Its target is not known.

Only in-frame clones appear in the TCRdb table, and some are missing; sequencing was by immunoSEQ multiplex PCR. The sample holds just over 200,000 clones, roughly 73% seen once. This material consisted of PBMCs, taken after 12 months of ibrutinib treatment. The source is a human donor with chronic lymphocytic leukemia. The V and J genes are TRBV4-1 and TRBJ2-1; maybe TRBD1 (6 bases). The CDR3 here is CASSGNTGSSYNEQFF. The CDR3 nucleotides are TGCGCCAGCAGCGGAAACACAGGGAGTTCCTACAATGAGCAGTTCTTC.